This TCR beta chain was sequenced for a study of cytomegalovirus exposure and HLA in healthy donors. About the research overall: The 120 or so validation repertoires used a platform that matched the one used for the roughly 700 first-cohort repertoires, as a later analysis reported.

Method: immunoSEQ multiplex PCR; TCRdb's copy keeps in-frame clones and lacks some. The data show under 300,000 clones, around 88% seen once. Donors came from a validation cohort of over a hundred subjects, distinct from the first 666-subject cohort. The CDR3 has 15 amino acids. Per the germline V gene, CDR1 is SGHRS and CDR2 is YFSETQ. V was clipped by 6 bases and J by 5 bases; unmatched bases: 9. Study-wide results and limits: Specificity of three CMV-associated chains for CMV antigens was verified in vitro. Overall, around 160 TCR beta chains were annotated as cytomegalovirus-associated.

Details on this clone: Its specificity is not known.

This TCR came from a young woman in good health and CMV-seropositive. Source material: PBMCs. The chain carries TRBV5-1 and TRBJ2-2, with 8 nucleotides matching TRBD1. CDR3 in DNA: TGCGCCAGCACCAGGACAGGGCAAGGAACCGGGGAGCTGTTTTTT. It encodes CASTRTGQGTGELFF.